The 6 T cell receptor beta chains below were found in one sample sequenced in a study of CD8 T cells in ankylosing spondylitis (TCRdb year 2017). Library preparation employed 5' RACE. This sample was sequenced with an Illumina HiSeq 2500. Starting from the raw public reads, TCRdb applied fastp trimming at Q25, assembled clones with MiXCR and retained in-frame beta chains. One record per CDR3 amino acid sequence lists the most common genes and DNA. The sample data list some 840,000 distinct CDR3 sequences, and about 10% of these were observed just once. The ten largest clones take up less than 0.65% of the sample. Here is what the overall study found, with its caveats: Blood from ankylosing spondylitis patients appeared to be characterized by a TCR beta motif made up of under ten highly homologous amino acid variants.

These receptors' targets are unknown. Sample: blood, either unsorted or a sorted T cell fraction (not recorded which). These receptors all come from a male donor with ankylosing spondylitis.

This clonotype was seen more than once but under ten times. The CDR3 here is CASSEGSQETQYF. The CDR3 nucleotides read TGTGCCAGCAGCGAGGGATCACAAGAGACCCAGTACTTC. The J gene is TRBJ2-5, the V gene TRBV5-6, with a possible D match to TRBD2 (5 bases). Looked up from germline, CDR1 is SGHDT and CDR2 is YYEEEE. The V and J ends lost 4 bases and 2 bases respectively, with 9 bases between them. CDR3 length equals 13 residues.

The gene calls are TRBV11-2 and TRBJ2-2; D is uncertain. The CDR3 loop spans 15 amino acids. The V and J ends lost 3 bases and 1 base respectively, with 9 bases between them. Germline loops: CDR1 SGHAT, CDR2 FQNNGV. CDR3 sequence (DNA): TGTGCCAGCAGCTTGGGATGGGGGAACACCGGGGAGCTGTTTTTT. Residues: CASSLGWGNTGELFF. Full variable domain (remainder filled in from reference TRBV11-2 and TRBJ2-2): EAGVAQSPRYKIIEKRQSVAFWCNPISGHATLYWYQQILGQGPKLLIQFQNNGVVDDSQLPKDRFSAERLKGVDSTLKIQPAKLEDSAVYLCASSLGWGNTGELFFGEGSRLTVL.

The chain uses TRBV20-1 and TRBJ1-2, with D maybe TRBD1 (6 bases). With 3 bases removed from V and 1 base from J, the gap between germline ends came to 12 bases. The germline gives CDR1 DFQATT, CDR2 SNEGSKA (reference sequence). The CDR3 extends over 14 amino acids. CDR3 protein: CSARVLQGNYGYTF. The CDR3 coding sequence is TGCAGTGCTAGGGTTTTACAGGGTAACTATGGCTACACCTTC.

The chain joins TRBV20-1 to TRBJ2-1, with 11 bases matching TRBD2. The CDR3 covers 16 residues. V dropped 0 bases and J dropped 8; count of bases not matched to a gene: 9. Per the germline V gene, CDR1 is DFQATT and CDR2 is SNEGSKA (reference sequence). The CDR3 bases are TGCAGTGCTAGAGATCGTCGACTAGCGGGGTCTCATGAGCAGTTCTTC. As protein: CSARDRRLAGSHEQFF.

This clonotype was counted at least ten times. The chain uses TRBV4-2 and TRBJ1-3; tentatively, D is TRBD1 (5 bases). This CDR3 region has 16 residues. Per the germline V gene, CDR1 is LGHNA and CDR2 is YNFKEQ. The V and J ends lost 4 bases and 3 bases respectively, with 16 bases between them. CDR3 region: CASSRSPGSLGNTIYF. DNA for the CDR3: TGTGCCAGCAGCCGAAGCCCAGGGAGTCTTGGAAACACCATATATTTT.

This clonotype came up a few times. The rearrangement links TRBV7-3 to TRBJ2-5, with D unclear. From germline, CDR1 is SGHTA and CDR2 FQGTGA. Between the trimmed V and J ends, which lost 1 base and 1 base, there was a span of 19 bases. The CDR3 totals 18 residues. CDR3 nucleotides: TGTGCCAGCAGCTTAAGGTTAAGCGCTGGGAACCTCCAAGAGACCCAGTACTTC. Residues: CASSLRLSAGNLQETQYF.